Presented here are 10 T cell receptor beta chains from one specimen sequenced in a study of CD8 T cells in Susac syndrome. Random-hexamer reverse transcription was applied to about 0.45 to 1 ug RNA. Each CDR3 protein gets one entry after TCRdb re-called the immunoSEQ multiplex PCR reads with MiXCR. This sample has 150,000 to 160,000 distinct CDR3 sequences, with less than 97% found just once. Sequences were obtained from CD8+ T cells from PBMCs. Receptor source: a human donor with multiple sclerosis.

This clonotype was seen just once. The rearrangement uses TRBV11-2 and TRBJ2-5; 11 positions agree with TRBD2. Trimming cost V 7 bases and J 1 base; bases outside gene matches: 5. Germline V lookup: CDR1 SGHAT, CDR2 FQNNGV. The CDR3 is 15 amino acids. The chain's CDR3 is CASTPGTSGQETQYF. CDR3 DNA sequence: TGTGCCAGCACCCCAGGGACTAGCGGCCAAGAGACCCAGTACTTC.

The chain is built from TRBV3-1 and TRBJ1-1, with a possible D match to TRBD1 (5 bases). The CDR3 is 12 amino acids. The V end lost 8 bases, the J end lost 1 base, and 8 bases lay between the germline ends. CDR1 is LGHDT, CDR2 YNNKEL, per germline (reference sequence). CDR3 sequence reads: CASGRGNTEAFF. CDR3 DNA sequence: TGTGCCAGCGGGAGGGGGAACACTGAAGCTTTCTTT. The full variable domain, in which reference TRBV3-1 and TRBJ1-1 provide the parts outside the CDR3, is DTAVSQTPKYLVTQMGNDKSIKCEQNLGHDTMYWYKQDSKKFLKIMFSYNNKELIINETVPNRFSPKSPDKAHLNLHINSLELGDSAVYFCASGRGNTEAFFGQGTRLTVV.

Here the CDR3 DNA reads TGCAGCGTTGTTTGGGAAACTGAGTTCTTC. It encodes CSVVWETEFF. This sequence joins TRBV29-1 and TRBJ2-1; D not resolved. CDR3 length: 10 amino acids. From germline, CDR1 is SQVTM and CDR2 ANQGSEA. Trimming stripped 4 bases from V and 14 bases from J, with 12 bases between.

This chain connects TRBV3-1 to TRBJ2-1; TRBD2 agrees at 7 bases. V was clipped by 5 bases and J by 2 bases; unmatched bases: 9. Germline loops: CDR1 LGHDT, CDR2 YNNKEL (reference sequence). The CDR3 sequence is 16 residues long. The CDR3 here is CASSSQRGGPYNEQFF. The CDR3 bases are TGTGCCAGCAGCTCCCAGCGCGGGGGACCCTACAATGAGCAGTTCTTC.

CDR3 DNA: TGCAGTGCTAGAGGGGCCTTTCTGAATAATACGCAGTATTTT. It yields the protein CSARGAFLNNTQYF. The rearrangement joins TRBV20-1 to TRBJ2-3; D remains ambiguous. V shed 1 base and J shed 7 bases, with 15 bases lying between them. CDR1 and CDR2 from the germline V gene are DFQATT and SNEGSKA (reference sequence). The length of the CDR3 is 14 residues.

The V and J genes are TRBV5-1 and TRBJ2-2, with a weak D call TRBD1 (6 bases). The V gene lost 4 bases and the J gene lost 2 bases, with 12 bases spanning the gap. This CDR3 has 15 amino acids. The germline gives CDR1 SGHRS, CDR2 YFSETQ. For the CDR3, the DNA is TGCGCCAGCAGCCCCGAGGACAGTAACACCGGGGAGCTGTTTTTT. Its protein product is CASSPEDSNTGELFF. The whole variable domain, remainder taken from reference TRBV5-1 and TRBJ2-2, is KAGVTQTPRYLIKTRGQQVTLSCSPISGHRSVSWYQQTPGQGLQFLFEYFSETQRNKGNFPGRFSGRQFSNSRSEMNVSTLELGDSALYLCASSPEDSNTGELFFGEGSRLTVL.

The chain is built from TRBV9 and TRBJ1-1; D is perhaps TRBD1 (6 bases). There are 15 residues in the CDR3. Germline V CDR1 and CDR2: SGDLS, YYNGEE. The V gene lost 0 bases and the J gene lost 1 base, with 10 bases spanning the gap. DNA for the CDR3: TGTGCCAGCAGCGTAGCTCGGGGGCCGAACACTGAAGCTTTCTTT. Translation: CASSVARGPNTEAFF.

The chain uses TRBV20-1 and TRBJ1-2, with TRBD1 matching 8 bases. There are 15 residues in the CDR3. Germline values: CDR1 DFQATT, CDR2 SNEGSKA (reference sequence). J was trimmed by 4 bases and V by 0 bases; bases with no gene match: 7. The CDR3 reads CSARDRDRGVYGYTF. The CDR3 DNA follows: TGCAGTGCTAGAGATCGAGACAGGGGCGTCTATGGCTACACCTTC.

J is TRBJ1-2 and V is TRBV25-1, with 9 positions matching TRBD1. This CDR3 has 14 residues. V was pared by 1 base and J by 7 bases, with 4 bases of the junction left unmatched. The V gene's germline CDR1 is MGHDK and CDR2 SYGVNS. CDR3: CASSEWDREGGYTF. DNA for the CDR3: TGTGCCAGCAGTGAATGGGACAGGGAGGGTGGCTACACCTTC.

The chain has TRBV7-9 and TRBJ2-6; a possible D gene is TRBD1 (5 bases). The CDR3 is 15 residues long. V was clipped by 5 bases and J by 0 bases, with 8 bases between them. Per germline, CDR1 SEHNR and CDR2 FQNEAQ (reference sequence). For the CDR3, the DNA is TGTGCCAGCAGCCGCACAGGCTCTGGGGCCAACGTCCTGACTTTC. Its protein product is CASSRTGSGANVLTF.